These 20 T cell receptor beta chains originate from one sample sequenced in a study of Tregs in tolerant kidney transplant recipients. Measured with immunoSEQ multiplex PCR; TCRdb has only the in-frame clones, and not every one. The table shows fewer than 70,000 clones, with 65% to 85% occurring only once. The sequenced material came from CD4+ T cells from blood. All receptors come from a human donor in good health.

The J gene is TRBJ1-1, the V gene TRBV13; 11 nucleotides line up with TRBD1. J was trimmed by 2 bases and V by 5 bases; bases with no gene match: 4. In germline, CDR1 is PRHDT, CDR2 FYEKMQ (reference sequence). The CDR3 extends over 15 amino acids. CDR3 in DNA: TGTGCCAGCAGCGTACGGACAGGGGGCAACACTGAAGCTTTCTTT. Translation: CASSVRTGGNTEAFF.

The rearrangement joins TRBV7-2 to TRBJ1-4; D gene ambiguous. This CDR3 is 17 amino acids long. CDR1 and CDR2 from the germline V gene are SGHTA and FQGNSA. With 4 bases removed from V and 0 bases from J, the gap between germline ends came to 15 bases. The CDR3 bases are TGTGCCAGCAGCTATCAGACGGAGTCTGCAACTAATGAAAAACTGTTTTTT. Amino acid sequence: CASSYQTESATNEKLFF.

The chain links TRBV5-1 to TRBJ2-5, with D uncertain. The CDR3 has 12 residues. Germline values: CDR1 SGHRS, CDR2 YFSETQ. Trimming removed 4 bases at V and 3 bases at J, with 7 bases between. DNA for the CDR3: TGCGCCAGCAGCCAACCCAAAGAGACCCAGTACTTC. Translating gives CASSQPKETQYF.

This chain joins TRBV30 and TRBJ1-6, with 7 bases fitting TRBD1. From germline, CDR1 is GTSNPN and CDR2 SVGIG (reference sequence). The CDR3 length is 14 residues. V dropped 3 bases and J dropped 10; count of bases not matched to a gene: 9. Here the CDR3 reads CAWSLGGAESPLHF. CDR3 nucleotides: TGTGCCTGGAGCTTAGGGGGCGCAGAGTCACCCCTCCACTTT.

The gene calls are TRBV11-2 and TRBJ1-2; the match to TRBD1 covers 9 bases. Trimming took 3 bases from V and 9 from J; bases not matched to a gene: 14. This CDR3 contains 16 residues. Germline CDR1 is SGHAT and CDR2 is FQNNGV. The CDR3 is CASSFRDRDSLSRYTF. The DNA for the CDR3 is TGTGCCAGCAGCTTCCGGGACAGGGACTCCCTGTCCCGCTACACCTTC.

The V gene is TRBV29-1, the J gene TRBJ2-1; TRBD1 might be the D (5 bases). The CDR3 is 14 amino acids. In germline, CDR1 is SQVTM, CDR2 ANQGSEA. With 7 bases removed from V and 7 bases from J, the gap between germline ends came to 20 bases. CDR3 sequence: CSAVVIAGWNEQFF. For the CDR3, the DNA is TGCAGCGCCGTTGTTATCGCAGGGTGGAATGAGCAGTTCTTC.

This chain joins TRBV7-2 and TRBJ2-1, with D perhaps TRBD2 (6 bases). Trimming left V 5 bases short and J 0 bases short, with 17 bases between. Germline-derived CDR1 and CDR2 are SGHTA and FQGNSA. This CDR3 spans 17 amino acids. The CDR3 spells CASSATRRLSSYNEQFF. CDR3 DNA sequence: TGTGCCAGCAGCGCGACTAGGCGTCTGAGCTCCTACAATGAGCAGTTCTTC.

The rearrangement joins TRBV18 to TRBJ1-4; a possible D gene is TRBD1 (5 bases). Germline V gene data show CDR1 as KGHSH and CDR2 as LQKENI. The length of the CDR3 is 18 residues. V lost 2 bases to trimming and J lost 5 bases, with 21 bases between them. The CDR3 loop is CASSPTIREAKPNEKLFF. The CDR3 bases are TGTGCCAGCTCACCAACCATCAGGGAAGCCAAGCCGAATGAAAAACTGTTTTTT.

This chain connects TRBV2 to TRBJ2-5; no reliable D call. Germline CDR1 SNHLY, CDR2 FYNNEI. V lost 7 bases to trimming and J lost 1 base, with 10 bases between them. This CDR3 has 13 residues. The CDR3 loop is CASILGRQETQYF. Here the CDR3 DNA reads TGTGCCAGCATTCTTGGGCGCCAAGAGACCCAGTACTTC. Together with reference TRBV2 and TRBJ2-5, the CDR3 gives the full variable domain: EPEVTQTPSHQVTQMGQEVILRCVPISNHLYFYWYRQILGQKVEFLVSFYNNEISEKSEIFDDQFSVERPDGSNFTLKIRSTKLEDSAMYFCASILGRQETQYFGPGTRLLVL.

The J gene is TRBJ1-1, the V gene TRBV27; D might be TRBD1 (6 bases). Germline CDR1 reads MNHEY; CDR2 reads SMNVEV (reference sequence). V lost 3 bases and J lost 1, with 15 bases in between. The length of the CDR3 is 16 residues. This CDR3 is CASSLMLGGKNTEAFF. CDR3 in DNA: TGTGCCAGCAGTTTGATGCTCGGGGGCAAGAACACTGAAGCTTTCTTT.

The rearrangement uses TRBV19 and TRBJ2-2, with 11 positions matching TRBD1. Trimming cost V 4 bases and J 7 bases; bases outside gene matches: 8. The CDR3 is 16 amino acids. Germline-derived CDR1 and CDR2 are LNHDA and SQIVND (reference sequence). The CDR3 sequence is CASSRAPGTGGGELFF. The CDR3, as DNA: TGTGCCAGTAGTAGGGCCCCCGGGACAGGGGGCGGGGAGCTGTTTTTT.

The rearrangement uses TRBV28 and TRBJ2-1; 7 bases align to TRBD2. The germline V gene encodes CDR1 MDHEN and CDR2 SYDVKM. The CDR3 runs 13 residues. J lost 5 bases, V lost 8 bases, and 6 bases had no gene match. The chain's CDR3 is CASVTGGNNEQFF. The CDR3, as DNA: TGTGCCAGCGTAACGGGAGGCAACAATGAGCAGTTCTTC.

The chain carries TRBV7-6 and TRBJ2-5; D possibly uses TRBD1 or TRBD2 (5 bases each). Germline CDR1 reads SGHVS; CDR2 reads FNYEAQ. V lost 2 bases to trimming and J lost 4 bases, with 11 bases between them. The CDR3 length is 14 residues. CDR3 amino acids: CASSLYPGTETQYF. DNA of the CDR3: TGTGCCAGCAGCTTATACCCGGGGACAGAGACCCAGTACTTC. Filled out from reference TRBV7-6 and TRBJ2-5, the complete variable domain reads GAGVSQSPRYKVTKRGQDVALRCDPISGHVSLYWYRQALGQGPEFLTYFNYEAQQDKSGLPNDRFSAERPEGSISTLTIQRTEQRDSAMYRCASSLYPGTETQYFGPGTRLLVL.

The chain uses TRBV7-9 and TRBJ2-4; D is undetermined. This CDR3 spans 12 amino acids. The germline V and J ends were trimmed by 5 bases and 8 bases, with 10 bases remaining between them. Germline V gives CDR1 SEHNR, CDR2 FQNEAQ (reference sequence). The DNA for the CDR3 is TGTGCCAGCAGCAAACCCAGTGACATTCAGTACTTC. Translated: CASSKPSDIQYF.

CDR3: CASSPTFWTVSNTEAFF. In nucleotides, the CDR3 is TGTGCCAGCAGCCCAACTTTTTGGACGGTCTCGAACACTGAAGCTTTCTTT. The rearrangement uses TRBV4-2 and TRBJ1-1; D uncertain. The CDR3 runs to 17 residues. The germline V and J ends were trimmed by 4 bases and 1 base, with 19 bases remaining between them. Germline CDR1 and CDR2: LGHNA and YNFKEQ.

CDR3 protein: CASSLVTSGTYNEQFF. Written as DNA, the CDR3 is TGTGCCAGCAGCTTAGTTACTAGCGGGACCTACAATGAGCAGTTCTTC. The rearrangement uses TRBV13 and TRBJ2-1; 10 bases fit TRBD2. Germline values: CDR1 PRHDT, CDR2 FYEKMQ (reference sequence). V lost 1 base, J lost 2 bases, and 2 bases stayed unmatched. CDR3 length equals 16 residues.

The chain has TRBV5-1 and TRBJ2-6, with a tentative D call TRBD1 (5 bases). Looked up from germline, CDR1 is SGHRS and CDR2 is YFSETQ. Between the trimmed V and J ends, which lost 0 bases and 3 bases, there was a span of 7 bases. The length of the CDR3 is 15 residues. The CDR3 sequence: CASSLEGVGANVLTF. The CDR3 coding sequence is TGCGCCAGCAGCTTGGAAGGGGTTGGGGCCAACGTCCTGACTTTC. Filled out from reference TRBV5-1 and TRBJ2-6, the complete variable domain reads KAGVTQTPRYLIKTRGQQVTLSCSPISGHRSVSWYQQTPGQGLQFLFEYFSETQRNKGNFPGRFSGRQFSNSRSEMNVSTLELGDSALYLCASSLEGVGANVLTFGAGSRLTVL.

J is TRBJ2-4 and V is TRBV19, with D maybe TRBD1 (5 bases). The V end lost 7 bases, the J end lost 1 base, and 23 bases lay between the germline ends. The CDR3 extends over 18 amino acids. The germline V gene encodes CDR1 LNHDA and CDR2 SQIVND (reference sequence). The CDR3 sequence is CASTLSSAGWGAKNIQYF. For the CDR3, the DNA is TGTGCCAGTACTTTATCATCAGCAGGGTGGGGTGCCAAAAACATTCAGTACTTC.

The V and J genes are TRBV4-3 and TRBJ2-1; the match to TRBD2 covers 9 bases. The CDR3 has 15 amino acids. V lost 3 bases and J lost 2; bases outside the gene matches: 2. Germline V lookup: CDR1 LGHNA, CDR2 YSLEER. CDR3 region: CASSQTSGTYNEQFF. The CDR3 DNA is TGCGCCAGCAGCCAGACTAGCGGCACCTACAATGAGCAGTTCTTC.

This clone came up a few times. This sequence joins TRBV5-6 and TRBJ2-7; a possible D gene is TRBD1 (6 bases). Germline V lookup: CDR1 SGHDT, CDR2 YYEEEE. The CDR3 totals 14 residues. The V end lost 2 bases, the J end lost 4 bases, and 13 bases lay between the germline ends. CDR3 amino acids: CASSLRSGAYEQYF. As DNA, the CDR3 is TGTGCCAGCAGCTTACGGTCAGGGGCGTACGAGCAGTACTTC. The full variable domain, rest sourced from reference TRBV5-6 and TRBJ2-7, is DAGVTQSPTHLIKTRGQQVTLRCSPKSGHDTVSWYQQALGQGPQFIFQYYEEEERQRGNFPDRFSGHQFPNYSSELNVNALLLGDSALYLCASSLRSGAYEQYFGPGTRLTVT.